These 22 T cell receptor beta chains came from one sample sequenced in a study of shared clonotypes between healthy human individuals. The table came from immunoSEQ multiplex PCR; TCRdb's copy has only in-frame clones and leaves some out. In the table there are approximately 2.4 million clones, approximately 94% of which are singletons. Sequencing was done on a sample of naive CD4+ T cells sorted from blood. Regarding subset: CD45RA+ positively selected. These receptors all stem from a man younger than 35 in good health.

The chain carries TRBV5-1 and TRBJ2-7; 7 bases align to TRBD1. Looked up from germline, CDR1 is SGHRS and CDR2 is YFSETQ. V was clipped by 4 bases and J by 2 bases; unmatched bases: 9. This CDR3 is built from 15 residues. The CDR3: CASSTAGTATYEQYF. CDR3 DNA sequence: TGCGCCAGCAGCACGGCCGGGACAGCTACCTACGAGCAGTACTTC.

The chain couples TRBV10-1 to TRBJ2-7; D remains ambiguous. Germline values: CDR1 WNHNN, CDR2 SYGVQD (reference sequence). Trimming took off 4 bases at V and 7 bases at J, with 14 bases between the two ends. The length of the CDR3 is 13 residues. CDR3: CASSGRTDREQYF. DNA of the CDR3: TGCGCCAGCAGTGGCAGGACGGATAGAGAGCAGTACTTC.

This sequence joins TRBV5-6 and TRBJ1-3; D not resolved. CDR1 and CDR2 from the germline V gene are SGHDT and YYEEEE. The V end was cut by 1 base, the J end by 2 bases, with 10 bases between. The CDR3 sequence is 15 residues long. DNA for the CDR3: TGTGCCAGCAGCTTGCCGGCAGGCCCTGGAAACACCATATATTTT. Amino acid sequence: CASSLPAGPGNTIYF. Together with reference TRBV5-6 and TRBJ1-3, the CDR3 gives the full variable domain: DAGVTQSPTHLIKTRGQQVTLRCSPKSGHDTVSWYQQALGQGPQFIFQYYEEEERQRGNFPDRFSGHQFPNYSSELNVNALLLGDSALYLCASSLPAGPGNTIYFGEGSWLTVV.

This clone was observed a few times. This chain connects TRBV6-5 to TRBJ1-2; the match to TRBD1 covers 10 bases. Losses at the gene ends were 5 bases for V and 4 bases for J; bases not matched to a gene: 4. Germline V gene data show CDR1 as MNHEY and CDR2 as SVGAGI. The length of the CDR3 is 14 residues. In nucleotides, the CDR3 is TGTGCCAGCAGTACCTGGACAGGGGGCTATGGCTACACCTTC. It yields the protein CASSTWTGGYGYTF.

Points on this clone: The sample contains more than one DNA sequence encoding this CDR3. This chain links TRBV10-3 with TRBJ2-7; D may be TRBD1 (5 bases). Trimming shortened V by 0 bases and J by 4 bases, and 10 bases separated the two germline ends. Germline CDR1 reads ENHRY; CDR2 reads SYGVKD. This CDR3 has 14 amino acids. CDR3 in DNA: TGTGCCATCAGTGAGTCGGGCAGGGAATACGAGCAGTACTTC. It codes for CAISESGREYEQYF.

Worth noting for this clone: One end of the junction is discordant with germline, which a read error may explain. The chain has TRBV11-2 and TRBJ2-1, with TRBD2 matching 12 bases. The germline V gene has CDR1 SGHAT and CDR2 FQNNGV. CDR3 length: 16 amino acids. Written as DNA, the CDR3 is TGTGCCAGCAGCTTAGGGGCTTCCACTAGCGGGAGGCCGGAGGTCTTC. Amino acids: CASSLGASTSGRPEVF.

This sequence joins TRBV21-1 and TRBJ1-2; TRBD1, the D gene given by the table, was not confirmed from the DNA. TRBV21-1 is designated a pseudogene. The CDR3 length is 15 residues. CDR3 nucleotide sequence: TGTGCCAGCAGCAAAGCCCAGGTTTTTAGGTATGGCTACACCTTC. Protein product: CASSKAQVFRYGYTF.

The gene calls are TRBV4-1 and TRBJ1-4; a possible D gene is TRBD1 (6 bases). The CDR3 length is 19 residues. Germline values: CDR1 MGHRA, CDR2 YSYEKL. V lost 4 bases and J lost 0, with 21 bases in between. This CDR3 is CASSPPPGQRLPTNEKLFF. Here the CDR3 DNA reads TGCGCCAGCAGCCCTCCTCCTGGACAGCGACTTCCAACTAATGAAAAACTGTTTTTT.

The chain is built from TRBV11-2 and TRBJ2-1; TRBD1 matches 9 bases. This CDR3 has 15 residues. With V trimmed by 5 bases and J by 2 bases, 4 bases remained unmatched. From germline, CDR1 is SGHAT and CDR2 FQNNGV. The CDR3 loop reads CASSAGTGTYNEQFF. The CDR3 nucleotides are TGTGCCAGCAGCGCCGGGACAGGGACCTACAATGAGCAGTTCTTC.

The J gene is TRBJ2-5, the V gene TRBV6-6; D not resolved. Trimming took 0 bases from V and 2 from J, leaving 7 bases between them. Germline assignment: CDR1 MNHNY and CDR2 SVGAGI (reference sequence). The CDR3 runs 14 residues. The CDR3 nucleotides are TGTGCCAGCAGTTACTCGCTGATTCAAGAGACCCAGTACTTC. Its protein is CASSYSLIQETQYF.

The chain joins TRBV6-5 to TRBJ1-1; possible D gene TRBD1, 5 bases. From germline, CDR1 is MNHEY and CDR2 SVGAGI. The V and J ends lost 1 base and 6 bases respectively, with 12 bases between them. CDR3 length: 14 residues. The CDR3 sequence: CASSYWGTASEAFF. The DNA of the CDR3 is TGTGCCAGCAGTTACTGGGGGACTGCGTCTGAAGCTTTCTTT.

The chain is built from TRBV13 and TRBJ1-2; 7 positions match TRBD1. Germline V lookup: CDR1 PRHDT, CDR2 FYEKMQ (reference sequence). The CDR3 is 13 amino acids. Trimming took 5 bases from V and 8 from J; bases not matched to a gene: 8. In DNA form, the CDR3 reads TGTGCCAGCAGCCAGGGGGGCGCTGAGGGCTACACCTTC. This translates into CASSQGGAEGYTF.

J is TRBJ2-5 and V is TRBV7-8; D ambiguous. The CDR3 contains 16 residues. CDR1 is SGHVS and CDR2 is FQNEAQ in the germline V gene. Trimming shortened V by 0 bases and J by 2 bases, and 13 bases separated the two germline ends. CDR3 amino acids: CASSLARLKNQETQYF. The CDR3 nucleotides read TGTGCCAGCAGCTTAGCGCGTCTGAAAAATCAAGAGACCCAGTACTTC.

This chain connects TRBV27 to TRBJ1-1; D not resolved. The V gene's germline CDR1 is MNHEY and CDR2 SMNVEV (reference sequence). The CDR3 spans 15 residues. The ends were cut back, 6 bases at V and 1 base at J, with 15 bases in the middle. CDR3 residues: CASSSGVMWNTEAFF. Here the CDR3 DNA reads TGTGCCAGCAGCTCTGGGGTAATGTGGAACACTGAAGCTTTCTTT.

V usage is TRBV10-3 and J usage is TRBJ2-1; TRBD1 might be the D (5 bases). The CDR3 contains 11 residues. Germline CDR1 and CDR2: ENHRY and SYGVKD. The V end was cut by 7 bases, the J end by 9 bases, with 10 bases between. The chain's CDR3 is CAITDDSEQFF. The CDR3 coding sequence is TGTGCCATCACCGACGACAGTGAGCAGTTCTTC.

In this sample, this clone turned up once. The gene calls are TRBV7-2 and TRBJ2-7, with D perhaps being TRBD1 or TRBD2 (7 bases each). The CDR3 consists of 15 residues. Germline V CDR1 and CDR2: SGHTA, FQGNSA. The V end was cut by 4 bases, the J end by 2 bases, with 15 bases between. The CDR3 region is CASSSEQGRAYEQYF. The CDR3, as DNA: TGTGCCAGCAGCTCAGAACAGGGGAGGGCCTACGAGCAGTACTTC.

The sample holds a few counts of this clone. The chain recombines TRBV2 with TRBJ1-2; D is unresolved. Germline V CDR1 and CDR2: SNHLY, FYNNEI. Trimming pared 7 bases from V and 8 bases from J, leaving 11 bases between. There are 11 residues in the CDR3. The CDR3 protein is CASIGGRGYTF. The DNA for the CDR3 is TGTGCCAGCATAGGCGGCCGCGGCTACACCTTC.

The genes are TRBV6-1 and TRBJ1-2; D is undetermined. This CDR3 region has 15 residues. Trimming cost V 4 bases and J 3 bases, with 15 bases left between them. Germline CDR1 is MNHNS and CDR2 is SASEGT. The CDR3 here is CASSGGVTGDYGYTF. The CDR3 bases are TGTGCCAGCAGTGGAGGAGTAACTGGGGACTATGGCTACACCTTC.

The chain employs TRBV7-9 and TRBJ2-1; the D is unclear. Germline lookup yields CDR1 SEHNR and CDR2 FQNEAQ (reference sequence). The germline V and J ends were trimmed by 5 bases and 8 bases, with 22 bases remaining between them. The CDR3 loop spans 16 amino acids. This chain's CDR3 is CASSTNPLPGRDEQFF. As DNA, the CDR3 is TGTGCCAGCAGCACGAATCCTTTGCCTGGACGAGATGAGCAGTTCTTC. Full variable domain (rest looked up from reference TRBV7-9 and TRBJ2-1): DTGVSQNPRHKITKRGQNVTFRCDPISEHNRLYWYRQTLGQGPEFLTYFQNEAQLEKSRLLSDRFSAERPKGSFSTLEIQRTEQGDSAMYLCASSTNPLPGRDEQFFGPGTRLTVL.

In nucleotides, the CDR3 is TGCGCCAGCAGTGGGGGCGGGGAGCGGGGGTATGAGCAGTTCTTC. This translates into CASSGGGERGYEQFF. This chain joins TRBV10-2 and TRBJ2-1, with 8 bases fitting TRBD2. The germline gives CDR1 WSHSY, CDR2 SAAADI. The CDR3 runs to 15 residues. V trimming: 4 bases; J trimming: 8 bases; junction bases outside the gene matches: 10.

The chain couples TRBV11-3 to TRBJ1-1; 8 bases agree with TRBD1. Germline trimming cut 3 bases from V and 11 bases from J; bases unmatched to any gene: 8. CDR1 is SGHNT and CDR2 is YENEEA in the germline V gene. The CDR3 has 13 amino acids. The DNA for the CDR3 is TGTGCCAGCAGCTTCGAGCAGGGGGCTATGGCTTTCTTT. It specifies CASSFEQGAMAFF.

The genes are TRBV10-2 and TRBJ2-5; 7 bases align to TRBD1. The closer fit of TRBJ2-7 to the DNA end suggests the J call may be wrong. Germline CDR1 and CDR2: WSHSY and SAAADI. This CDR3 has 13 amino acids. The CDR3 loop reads CASSTGAGYEQYF. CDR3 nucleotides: TGCGCCAGCAGTACAGGGGCCGGCTACGAGCAGTACTTC.